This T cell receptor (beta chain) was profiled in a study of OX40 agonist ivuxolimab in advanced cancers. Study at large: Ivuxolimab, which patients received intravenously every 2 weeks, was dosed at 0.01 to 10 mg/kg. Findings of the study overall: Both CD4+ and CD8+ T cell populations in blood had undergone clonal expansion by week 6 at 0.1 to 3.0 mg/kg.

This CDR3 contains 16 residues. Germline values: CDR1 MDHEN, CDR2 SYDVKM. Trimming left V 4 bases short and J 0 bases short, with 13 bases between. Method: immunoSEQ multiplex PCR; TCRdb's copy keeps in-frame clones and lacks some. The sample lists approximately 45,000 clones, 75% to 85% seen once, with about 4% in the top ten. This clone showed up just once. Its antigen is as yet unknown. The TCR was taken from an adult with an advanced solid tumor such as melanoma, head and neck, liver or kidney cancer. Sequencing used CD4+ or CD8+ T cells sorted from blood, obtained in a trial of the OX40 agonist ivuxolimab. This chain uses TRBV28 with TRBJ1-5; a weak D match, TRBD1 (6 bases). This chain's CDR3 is CASSSVQGGSNQPQHF. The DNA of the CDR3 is TGTGCCAGCAGTTCTGTACAGGGCGGTAGCAATCAGCCCCAGCATTTT.